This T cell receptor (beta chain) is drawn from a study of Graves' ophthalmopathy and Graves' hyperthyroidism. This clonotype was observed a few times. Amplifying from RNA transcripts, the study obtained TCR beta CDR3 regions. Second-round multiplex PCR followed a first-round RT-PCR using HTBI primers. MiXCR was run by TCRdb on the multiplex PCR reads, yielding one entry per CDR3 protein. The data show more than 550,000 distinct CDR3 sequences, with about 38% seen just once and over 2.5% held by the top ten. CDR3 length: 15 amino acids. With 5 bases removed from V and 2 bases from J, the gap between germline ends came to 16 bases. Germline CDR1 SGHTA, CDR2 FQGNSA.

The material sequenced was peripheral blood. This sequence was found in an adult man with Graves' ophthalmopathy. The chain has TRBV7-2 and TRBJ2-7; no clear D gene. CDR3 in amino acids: CASSQEYPGAYEQYF. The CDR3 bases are TGTGCCAGCAGCCAAGAATACCCAGGAGCCTACGAGCAGTACTTC.